Listed below are T cell receptor beta chains from one sample, sequenced in a study of CD8 T cells in Susac syndrome. TCRdb reanalysed the immunoSEQ multiplex PCR reads using MiXCR and keeps one entry per CDR3 protein. Of about 400,000 distinct CDR3 sequences in the sample, 75% to 90% were seen once. The sequenced sample was CD8+ T cells from PBMCs. The origin of the receptors is a human donor with multiple sclerosis. The CDR3 runs from the conserved cysteine through the conserved F or W. A D gene is named only where the DNA matches it firmly. Rows may omit the clone size; those that give it use once, few, many or a size class.

len: 15
v_gene: TRBV4-1
j_gene: TRBJ1-1
d_gene: TRBD1
abundance: once
CDR3nt: TGCGCCAGCAGCCACTCTGGACAGGGGGACACTGAAGCTTTCTTT
CDR3aa: CASSHSGQGDTEAFF

len: 13
v_gene: TRBV4-1
j_gene: TRBJ2-7
d_gene: NA
abundance: once
CDR3nt: TGCGCCAGCAGCCAAGAAATAGGGTTCGAGCAGTACTTC
CDR3aa: CASSQEIGFEQYF

len: 15
v_gene: TRBV19
j_gene: TRBJ1-5
d_gene: NA
abundance: once
CDR3nt: TGTGCCAGTAGTATTGCGGACTATAGCAATCAGCCCCAGCATTTT
CDR3aa: CASSIADYSNQPQHF

len: 14
v_gene: TRBV11-2
j_gene: TRBJ2-7
d_gene: NA
abundance: NA
CDR3nt: TGTGCCAGCAGCGGACGCACAGGACAGTACGAGCAGTACTTC
CDR3aa: CASSGRTGQYEQYF

len: 12
v_gene: TRBV5-4
j_gene: TRBJ2-7
d_gene: TRBD1
abundance: NA
CDR3nt: TGTGCCAGCAGCTTGGAAAACAGGGGGAGTTTTTTC
CDR3aa: CASSLENRGSFF

len: 12
v_gene: TRBV30
j_gene: TRBJ1-1
d_gene: NA
abundance: NA
CDR3nt: TGTGCCTGGAGTGTACTGAGGGTAGAAGCTTTCTTT
CDR3aa: CAWSVLRVEAFF

len: 15
v_gene: TRBV29-1
j_gene: TRBJ2-1
d_gene: TRBD2
abundance: NA
CDR3nt: TGCAGCGTTGAAGCGAGGACTAGAGGCTACAATGAGCAGTTCTTC
CDR3aa: CSVEARTRGYNEQFF

len: 15
v_gene: TRBV15
j_gene: TRBJ2-7
d_gene: NA
abundance: NA
CDR3nt: TGTGCCACCAGCTCTACTCGGGCAGTAAACTACGAGCAGTACTTC
CDR3aa: CATSSTRAVNYEQYF

len: 15
v_gene: TRBV7-9
j_gene: TRBJ2-7
d_gene: TRBD1
abundance: few
CDR3nt: TGTGCCAGCAGCGGGGGACAGGCCAGCCCCTACGAGCAGTACTTC
CDR3aa: CASSGGQASPYEQYF

len: 12
v_gene: TRBV2
j_gene: TRBJ2-7
d_gene: TRBD1
abundance: NA
CDR3nt: TGTGCCGGGGGCCGGGACAGCTACGAGCAGTACTTC
CDR3aa: CAGGRDSYEQYF

len: 16
v_gene: TRBV27
j_gene: TRBJ2-5
d_gene: TRBD1
abundance: NA
CDR3nt: TGTGCCAGCAGGCCCACAGGGGCCTCAAATTTGTCGACCCAGTACTTC
CDR3aa: CASRPTGASNLSTQYF

len: 16
v_gene: TRBV5-1
j_gene: TRBJ1-1
d_gene: NA
abundance: NA
CDR3nt: TGCGCCAGCAGCTTGGAGCTGGGCTTCATGAACACTGAAGCTTTCTTT
CDR3aa: CASSLELGFMNTEAFF

len: 15
v_gene: TRBV4-1
j_gene: TRBJ2-7
d_gene: TRBD1
abundance: NA
CDR3nt: TGCGCCAGCAGCCACCCGGGACAGGGGATACTCGAGCAGTACTTC
CDR3aa: CASSHPGQGILEQYF

len: 16
v_gene: TRBV28
j_gene: TRBJ2-7
d_gene: NA
abundance: NA
CDR3nt: TGTGCCAGCAGTTTAATTGTACGGACAGCCAGCTACGAGCAGTACTTC
CDR3aa: CASSLIVRTASYEQYF

len: 15
v_gene: TRBV5-1
j_gene: TRBJ2-2
d_gene: NA
abundance: NA
CDR3nt: TGCGCCAGCAGCTTACGGACGGAGATCCCCGGGGAGCTGTTTTTT
CDR3aa: CASSLRTEIPGELFF

len: 13
v_gene: TRBV19
j_gene: TRBJ1-1
d_gene: NA
abundance: NA
CDR3nt: TGTGCCAGTAGTATAAGTACATCCCATGAAGCTTTCTTT
CDR3aa: CASSISTSHEAFF

len: 14
v_gene: TRBV6-5
j_gene: TRBJ1-5
d_gene: NA
abundance: NA
CDR3nt: TGTGCCAGCAGTTACTCGATTAGCAATCAGCCCCAGCATTTT
CDR3aa: CASSYSISNQPQHF

len: 16
v_gene: TRBV6-2/TRBV6-3
j_gene: TRBJ2-7
d_gene: TRBD1
abundance: few
CDR3nt: TGTGCCAGCAGTCACACCGATGCGGGACAGGGCTACGAGCAGTACTTC
CDR3aa: CASSHTDAGQGYEQYF

len: 13
v_gene: TRBV19
j_gene: TRBJ1-2
d_gene: NA
abundance: NA
CDR3nt: TGTGCCAGTAGTATGGTCGCAGGGAGCGGCTACACCTTC
CDR3aa: CASSMVAGSGYTF

len: 17
v_gene: TRBV6-1
j_gene: TRBJ2-6
d_gene: NA
abundance: once
CDR3nt: TGTGCCAGCAGTCCCCCCGGGACGTTCTCTGGGGCCAACGTCCTGACTTTC
CDR3aa: CASSPPGTFSGANVLTF

len: 13
v_gene: TRBV19
j_gene: TRBJ1-1
d_gene: NA
abundance: NA
CDR3nt: TGTGCCAGTAGTATGGGACCGAACACTGAAGCTTTCTTT
CDR3aa: CASSMGPNTEAFF

len: 15
v_gene: TRBV9
j_gene: TRBJ2-2
d_gene: TRBD1
abundance: NA
CDR3nt: TGTGCCAGCAGCGCGGGGACAGGGGAATTCGGGGAGCTGTTTTTT
CDR3aa: CASSAGTGEFGELFF

len: 14
v_gene: TRBV7-9
j_gene: TRBJ2-7
d_gene: TRBD1
abundance: NA
CDR3nt: TGTGCCAGCAGCCGGGACAGTATCTCCTACGAGCAGTACTTC
CDR3aa: CASSRDSISYEQYF

len: 13
v_gene: TRBV7-6
j_gene: TRBJ2-7
d_gene: NA
abundance: few
CDR3nt: TGTGCCAGCAGCCCTCCAGGATCCTACGAGCAGTACTTC
CDR3aa: CASSPPGSYEQYF

len: 15
v_gene: TRBV10-3
j_gene: TRBJ2-1
d_gene: TRBD2
abundance: NA
CDR3nt: TGTGCCATCAGTGACTCCGGGACTAGCGACAATGAGCAGTTCTTC
CDR3aa: CAISDSGTSDNEQFF

len: 16
v_gene: TRBV25-1
j_gene: TRBJ1-4
d_gene: NA
abundance: NA
CDR3nt: TGTGCCAGCAGTGAATTATCTGGGACGGATAATGAAAAACTGTTTTTT
CDR3aa: CASSELSGTDNEKLFF

len: 16
v_gene: TRBV5-1
j_gene: TRBJ2-7
d_gene: NA
abundance: once
CDR3nt: TGCGCCAGCAGCTTGGCCGAATTCTCTAGAAGTCACGAGCAGTACTTC
CDR3aa: CASSLAEFSRSHEQYF

len: 16
v_gene: TRBV12-3/TRBV12-4
j_gene: TRBJ1-1
d_gene: NA
abundance: NA
CDR3nt: TGTGCCAGCAGACTACATGGAGTGAACGAGAACACTGAAGCTTTCTTT
CDR3aa: CASRLHGVNENTEAFF

len: 16
v_gene: TRBV7-7
j_gene: TRBJ2-2
d_gene: NA
abundance: NA
CDR3nt: TGTGCCAGCAGCTTAGTGAGAGGCCGGAACACCGGGGAGCTGTTTTTT
CDR3aa: CASSLVRGRNTGELFF

len: 13
v_gene: TRBV6-5
j_gene: TRBJ2-1
d_gene: NA
abundance: NA
CDR3nt: TGTGCCAGCAGTACACCACTAGCCGATGAGCAGTTCTTC
CDR3aa: CASSTPLADEQFF

len: 12
v_gene: TRBV29-1
j_gene: TRBJ2-3
d_gene: NA
abundance: NA
CDR3nt: TGCAGCGTTGAACCAGCGTGGGGTACGCAGTATTTT
CDR3aa: CSVEPAWGTQYF

len: 17
v_gene: TRBV28
j_gene: TRBJ2-2
d_gene: NA
abundance: NA
CDR3nt: TGTGCCAGCAGTTTATCTAGGGCGGAAGAAAACACCGGGGAGCTGTTTTTT
CDR3aa: CASSLSRAEENTGELFF

len: 13
v_gene: TRBV27
j_gene: TRBJ1-1
d_gene: NA
abundance: NA
CDR3nt: TGTGCCAGCGGAAGGGGTTTGAACACTGAAGCTTTCTTT
CDR3aa: CASGRGLNTEAFF

len: 17
v_gene: TRBV6-5
j_gene: TRBJ2-1
d_gene: NA
abundance: NA
CDR3nt: TGTGCCAGCAGTTACTCTGGCCAGGTCGACTCCTACAATGAGCAGTTCTTC
CDR3aa: CASSYSGQVDSYNEQFF

len: 15
v_gene: TRBV5-6
j_gene: TRBJ2-5
d_gene: NA
abundance: NA
CDR3nt: TGTGCCAGCAGCTTTCTAGTAGCGAAGGAAGAGACCCAGTACTTC
CDR3aa: CASSFLVAKEETQYF

len: 15
v_gene: TRBV4-1
j_gene: TRBJ2-2
d_gene: NA
abundance: once
CDR3nt: TGCGCCAGCAGCCCTTCCTCCCCATGGACCGGGGAGCTGTTTTTT
CDR3aa: CASSPSSPWTGELFF